A single sample is the source of the 13 T cell receptor beta chains below, sequenced in a study of T-cell memory formation after mild COVID-19. TCRdb passed the 5' RACE reads through MiXCR, listing each CDR3 protein once. The table includes 210,000 or so distinct CDR3 sequences, roughly a tenth detected once. The sample was PBMCs or a T cell subset sorted from them (not recorded which). The receptors were sampled from a man aged 18-30 years who had mild COVID-19 (a few samples of this study predate the infection). Cell type and time point are not known.

This clonotype showed up many times. V gene TRBV3-1 combines with J gene TRBJ2-3, with TRBD2 identical over 10 bases. The germline CDR1 and CDR2 sequences are LGHDT and YNNKEL (reference sequence). The trim removed 4 bases at V and 2 bases at J, leaving 3 bases unmatched. This CDR3 contains 15 residues. CDR3 nucleotide sequence: TGTGCCAGCAGCCCCCTAGCGGGGGTCACAGATACGCAGTATTTT. It codes for CASSPLAGVTDTQYF.

The V gene is TRBV5-1, the J gene TRBJ1-1, with TRBD1 matching 7 bases. Germline V lookup: CDR1 SGHRS, CDR2 YFSETQ. The CDR3 is made up of 14 amino acids. V shed 3 bases, J shed 1 base, and the junction held 3 bases outside the gene matches. DNA for the CDR3: TGCGCCAGCAGCTCGACAGGGAGGAACACTGAAGCTTTCTTT. Protein sequence: CASSSTGRNTEAFF.

This clonotype came up a few times. The rearrangement joins TRBV7-3 to TRBJ1-1; TRBD1 matches at 8 bases. Germline lookup yields CDR1 SGHTA and CDR2 FQGTGA. This CDR3 spans 18 amino acids. V lost 2 bases and J lost 4; bases outside the gene matches: 15. The CDR3, as DNA: TGTGCCAGCAGCTTAGGGACCCCGGCAGGGGGCTTGGGCACTGAAGCTTTCTTT. It translates to CASSLGTPAGGLGTEAFF.

This clonotype was picked up a small number of times. The gene calls are TRBV11-2 and TRBJ2-7, with D possibly being TRBD1 (6 bases). The CDR3 is 14 residues long. The V gene's germline CDR1 is SGHAT and CDR2 FQNNGV. The ends were cut back, 5 bases at V and 3 bases at J, with 14 bases in the middle. The CDR3, as DNA: TGTGCCAGCAGCCCGTCCCGGGACAACTACGAGCAGTACTTC. The encoded protein is CASSPSRDNYEQYF.

This clonotype was detected only a few times. V gene TRBV7-2 combines with J gene TRBJ2-5, with D possibly matching TRBD2 (6 bases). The V gene's germline CDR1 is SGHTA and CDR2 FQGNSA. CDR3 length equals 15 residues. V gave up 3 bases and J gave up 2 bases, with 13 bases separating them. The CDR3 is CASSLEGLLQETQYF. The CDR3 bases are TGTGCCAGCAGCTTGGAGGGACTGCTTCAAGAGACCCAGTACTTC.

This clonotype has a handful of counts. This chain connects TRBV5-1 to TRBJ2-3; D not resolved. This CDR3 has 15 residues. V lost 0 bases and J 0 bases, leaving 8 bases between the germline ends. Germline V lookup: CDR1 SGHRS, CDR2 YFSETQ. CDR3 sequence (DNA): TGCGCCAGCAGCTTGGTTGTCGGAAGCACAGATACGCAGTATTTT. As protein: CASSLVVGSTDTQYF.

This clonotype has just a few counts. This sequence joins TRBV24-1 and TRBJ2-3, with a possible D match to TRBD2 (6 bases). The CDR3 extends over 13 amino acids. V was trimmed by 10 bases and J by 2 bases, leaving 12 bases between them. CDR1 KGHDR and CDR2 SFDVKD come from the germline V gene. The CDR3 DNA sequence: TGTGCCACTTCGCGGGGAGCCACAGATACGCAGTATTTT. Translated: CATSRGATDTQYF.

This clonotype appeared a few times. The rearrangement links TRBV4-3 to TRBJ2-1; TRBD2 might be the D (6 bases). Trimming stripped 0 bases from V and 7 bases from J, with 16 bases between. CDR3 length equals 16 residues. Germline V gene sequence: CDR1 LGHNA, CDR2 YSLEER. CDR3 in DNA: TGCGCCAGCAGCCAAGAGGGGCAGACCGGGGGAAATGAGCAGTTCTTC. This codes for CASSQEGQTGGNEQFF.

V usage is TRBV7-9 and J usage is TRBJ1-5, with 7 nucleotides matching TRBD1. With 5 bases clipped from V and 5 bases from J, the junction kept 6 bases outside the gene matches. The CDR3 length is 14 residues. Germline assignment: CDR1 SEHNR and CDR2 FQNEAQ (reference sequence). For the CDR3, the DNA is TGTGCCAGCAGCCAAGTCACAGGGGATCAGCCCCAGCATTTT. As protein: CASSQVTGDQPQHF.

The chain combines TRBV5-5 with TRBJ2-3; D is unresolved. Germline CDR1 reads SGHKS; CDR2 reads YYEKEE (reference sequence). The V end was cut by 2 bases, the J end by 3 bases, with 4 bases between. This CDR3 is 12 amino acids long. The chain's CDR3 is CASSFWTDTQYF. The CDR3 nucleotides read TGTGCCAGCAGCTTCTGGACAGATACGCAGTATTTT.

The chain carries TRBV7-2 and TRBJ2-5; 10 nucleotides agree with TRBD2. Germline lookup yields CDR1 SGHTA and CDR2 FQGNSA. The CDR3 has 15 residues. The trim removed 3 bases at V and 6 bases at J, leaving 7 bases unmatched. The CDR3 loop is CASSFYSGGIQTQYF. The CDR3 region has the DNA TGTGCCAGCAGCTTCTATAGCGGGGGGATCCAGACCCAGTACTTC.

The CDR3 DNA reads TGTGCCAGCAGCTCGGACAGGGGAGCTGAAAAACTGTTTTTT. Protein product: CASSSDRGAEKLFF. The chain combines TRBV7-2 with TRBJ1-4; TRBD1 aligns across 9 bases. The CDR3 spans 14 residues. The ends lost 4 bases at V and 7 bases at J; junction bases unmatched: 4. In germline, CDR1 is SGHTA, CDR2 FQGNSA. The full variable domain, rest sourced from reference TRBV7-2 and TRBJ1-4, is GAGVSQSPSNKVTEKGKDVELRCDPISGHTALYWYRQSLGQGLEFLIYFQGNSAPDKSGLPSDRFSAERTGGSVSTLTIQRTQQEDSAVYLCASSSDRGAEKLFFGSGTQLSVL.

This clonotype was counted a few times. The V call is TRBV4-3, the J call TRBJ2-1; D is perhaps TRBD2 (6 bases). The germline V gene has CDR1 LGHNA and CDR2 YSLEER. Trimming took off 4 bases at V and 0 bases at J, with 10 bases between the two ends. The CDR3 has 15 residues. The CDR3 region is CASSPSESSYNEQFF. CDR3 in DNA: TGCGCCAGCAGCCCTAGCGAAAGCTCCTACAATGAGCAGTTCTTC.